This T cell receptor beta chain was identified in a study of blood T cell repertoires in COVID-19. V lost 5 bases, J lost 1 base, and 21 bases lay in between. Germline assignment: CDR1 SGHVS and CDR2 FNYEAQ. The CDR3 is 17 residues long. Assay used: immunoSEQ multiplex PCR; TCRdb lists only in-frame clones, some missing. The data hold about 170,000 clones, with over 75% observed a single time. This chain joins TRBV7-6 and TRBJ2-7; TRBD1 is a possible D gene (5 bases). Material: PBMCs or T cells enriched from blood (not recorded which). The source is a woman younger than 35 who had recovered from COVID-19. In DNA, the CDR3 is TGTGCCAGCAGCCCCTTTCCAGCAAAGGGGCTTTCCTACGAGCAGTACTTC. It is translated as CASSPFPAKGLSYEQYF.